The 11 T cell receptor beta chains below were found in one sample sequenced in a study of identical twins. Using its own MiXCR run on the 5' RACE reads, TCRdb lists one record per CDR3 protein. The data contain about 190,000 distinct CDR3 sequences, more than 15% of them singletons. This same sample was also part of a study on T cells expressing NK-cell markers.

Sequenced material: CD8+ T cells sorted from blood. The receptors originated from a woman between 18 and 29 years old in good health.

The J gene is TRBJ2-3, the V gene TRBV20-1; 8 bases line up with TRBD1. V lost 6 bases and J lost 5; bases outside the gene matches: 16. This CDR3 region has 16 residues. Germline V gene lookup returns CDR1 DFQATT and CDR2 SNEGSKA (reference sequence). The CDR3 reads CSADPHRGKVQDTQYF. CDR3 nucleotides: TGCAGTGCCGACCCCCACAGGGGGAAGGTTCAAGATACGCAGTATTTT.

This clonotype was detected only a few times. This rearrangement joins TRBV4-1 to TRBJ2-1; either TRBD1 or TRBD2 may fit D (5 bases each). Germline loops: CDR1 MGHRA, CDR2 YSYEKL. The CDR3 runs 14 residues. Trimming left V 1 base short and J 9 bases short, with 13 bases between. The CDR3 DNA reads TGCGCCAGCAGCCAAGTGGGGGTCGACGGTGAGCAGTTCTTC. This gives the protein CASSQVGVDGEQFF.

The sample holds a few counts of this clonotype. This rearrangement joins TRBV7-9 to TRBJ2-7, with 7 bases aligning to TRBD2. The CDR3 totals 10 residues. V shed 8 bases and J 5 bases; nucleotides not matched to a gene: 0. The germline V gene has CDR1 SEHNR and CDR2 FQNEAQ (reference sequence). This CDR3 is CASGGDEQYF. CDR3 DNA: TGTGCCAGCGGGGGGGACGAGCAGTACTTC.

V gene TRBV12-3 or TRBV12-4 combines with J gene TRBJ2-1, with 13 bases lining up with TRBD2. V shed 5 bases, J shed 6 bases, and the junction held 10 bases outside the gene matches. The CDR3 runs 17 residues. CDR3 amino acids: CASSPRTSGSWGNEQFF. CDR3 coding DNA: TGTGCCAGCAGTCCCCGGACTAGCGGGAGTTGGGGCAATGAGCAGTTCTTC.

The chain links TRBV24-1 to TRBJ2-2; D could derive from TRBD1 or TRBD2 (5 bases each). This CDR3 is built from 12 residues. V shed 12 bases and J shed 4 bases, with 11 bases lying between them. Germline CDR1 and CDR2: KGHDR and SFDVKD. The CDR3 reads CAAGTLTGELFF. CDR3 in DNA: TGTGCCGCCGGGACCCTCACCGGGGAGCTGTTTTTT.

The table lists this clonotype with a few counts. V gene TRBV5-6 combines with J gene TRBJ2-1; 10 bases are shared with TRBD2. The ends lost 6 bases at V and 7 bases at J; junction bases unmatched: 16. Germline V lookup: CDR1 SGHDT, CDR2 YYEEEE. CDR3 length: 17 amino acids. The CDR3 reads CASNPPNVLAGWNEQFF. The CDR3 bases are TGTGCCAGCAACCCCCCGAACGTACTAGCGGGATGGAATGAGCAGTTCTTC.

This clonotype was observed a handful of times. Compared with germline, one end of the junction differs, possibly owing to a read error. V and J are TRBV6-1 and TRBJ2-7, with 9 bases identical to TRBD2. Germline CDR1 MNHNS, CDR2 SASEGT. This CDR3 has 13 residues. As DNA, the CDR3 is TGTGCCAGCAGAGAAGCGGGAGGAGACGAGCAGTACTTC. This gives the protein CASREAGGDEQYF.

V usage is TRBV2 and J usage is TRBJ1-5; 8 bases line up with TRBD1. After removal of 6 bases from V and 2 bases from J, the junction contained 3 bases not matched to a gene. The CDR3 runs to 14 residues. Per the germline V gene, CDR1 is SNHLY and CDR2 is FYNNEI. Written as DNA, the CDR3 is TGTGCCAGCAGAACGACAGGGGGCAATCAGCCCCAGCATTTT. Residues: CASRTTGGNQPQHF.

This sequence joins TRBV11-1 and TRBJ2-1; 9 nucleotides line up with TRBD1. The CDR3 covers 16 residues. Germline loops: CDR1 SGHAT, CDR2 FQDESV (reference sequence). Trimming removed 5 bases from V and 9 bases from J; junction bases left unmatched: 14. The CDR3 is CASSPRGWTGEGEQFF. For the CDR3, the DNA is TGTGCCAGCAGCCCTCGAGGGTGGACAGGGGAAGGTGAGCAGTTCTTC.

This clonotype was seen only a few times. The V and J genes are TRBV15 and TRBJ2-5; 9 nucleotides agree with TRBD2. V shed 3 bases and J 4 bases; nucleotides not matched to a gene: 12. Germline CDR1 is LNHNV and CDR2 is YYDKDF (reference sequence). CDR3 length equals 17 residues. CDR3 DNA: TGTGCCACCAGCAGGCTGGGGAGTAGCGGGAGCGGAGAGACCCAGTACTTC. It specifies CATSRLGSSGSGETQYF.

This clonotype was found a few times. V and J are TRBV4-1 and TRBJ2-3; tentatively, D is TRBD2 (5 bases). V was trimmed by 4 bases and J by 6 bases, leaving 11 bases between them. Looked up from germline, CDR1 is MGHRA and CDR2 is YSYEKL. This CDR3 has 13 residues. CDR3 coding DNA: TGCGCCAGCAGCCTTAAACTAGGGGATACGCAGTATTTT. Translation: CASSLKLGDTQYF.